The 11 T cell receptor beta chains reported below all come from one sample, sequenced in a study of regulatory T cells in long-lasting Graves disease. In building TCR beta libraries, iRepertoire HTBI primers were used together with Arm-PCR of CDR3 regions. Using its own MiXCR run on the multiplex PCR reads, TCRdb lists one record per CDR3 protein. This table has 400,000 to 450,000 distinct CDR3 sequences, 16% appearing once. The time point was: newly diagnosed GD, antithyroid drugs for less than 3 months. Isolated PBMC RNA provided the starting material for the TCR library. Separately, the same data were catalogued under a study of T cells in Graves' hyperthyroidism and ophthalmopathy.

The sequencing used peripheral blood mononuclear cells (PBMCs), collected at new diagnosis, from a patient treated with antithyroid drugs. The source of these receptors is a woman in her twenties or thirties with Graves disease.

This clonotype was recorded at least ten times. The CDR3 sequence: CASSLRGVNFDEQYF. CDR3 coding DNA: TGTGCCAGCAGTTTGCGCGGCGTGAACTTCGACGAGCAGTACTTC. J is TRBJ2-7 and V is TRBV28; no definite D call. Germline V gene lookup returns CDR1 MDHEN and CDR2 SYDVKM. Trimming pared 3 bases from V and 5 bases from J, leaving 17 bases between. The CDR3 loop spans 15 amino acids.

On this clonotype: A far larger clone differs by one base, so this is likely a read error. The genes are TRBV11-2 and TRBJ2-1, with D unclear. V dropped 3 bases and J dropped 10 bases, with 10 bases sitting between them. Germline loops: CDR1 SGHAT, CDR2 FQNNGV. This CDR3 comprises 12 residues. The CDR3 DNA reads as TGTGCCAGCAGCTTGACCAAGTACGAGCAGTTCTTC. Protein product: CASSLTKYEQFF.

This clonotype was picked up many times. CDR3 sequence reads: CASSLKPYEQYF. Written as DNA, the CDR3 is TGTGCCAGCAGTTTGAAGCCCTACGAGCAGTACTTC. The chain carries TRBV28 and TRBJ2-7; D unresolved. Germline V CDR1 and CDR2: MDHEN, SYDVKM. V shed 3 bases and J shed 2 bases, with 5 bases lying between them. The CDR3 has 12 amino acids.

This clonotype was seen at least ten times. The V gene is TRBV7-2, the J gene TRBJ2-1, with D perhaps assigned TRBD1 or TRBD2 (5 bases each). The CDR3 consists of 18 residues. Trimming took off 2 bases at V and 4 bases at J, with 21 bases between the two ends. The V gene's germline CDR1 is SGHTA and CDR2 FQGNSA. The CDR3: CASSLLIVRLAGYNEQFF. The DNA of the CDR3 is TGTGCCAGCAGCTTATTGATAGTTCGGCTAGCAGGGTACAATGAGCAGTTCTTC. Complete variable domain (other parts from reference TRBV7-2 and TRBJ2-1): GAGVSQSPSNKVTEKGKDVELRCDPISGHTALYWYRQSLGQGLEFLIYFQGNSAPDKSGLPSDRFSAERTGGSVSTLTIQRTQQEDSAVYLCASSLLIVRLAGYNEQFFGPGTRLTVL.

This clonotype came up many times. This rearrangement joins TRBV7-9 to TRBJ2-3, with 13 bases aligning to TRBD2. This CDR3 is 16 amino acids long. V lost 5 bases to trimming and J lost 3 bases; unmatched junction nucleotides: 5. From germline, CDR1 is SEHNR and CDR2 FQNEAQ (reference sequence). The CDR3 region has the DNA TGTGCCAGCAGCCGCCCACTAGCGGGAGGGACAGATACGCAGTATTTT. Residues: CASSRPLAGGTDTQYF.

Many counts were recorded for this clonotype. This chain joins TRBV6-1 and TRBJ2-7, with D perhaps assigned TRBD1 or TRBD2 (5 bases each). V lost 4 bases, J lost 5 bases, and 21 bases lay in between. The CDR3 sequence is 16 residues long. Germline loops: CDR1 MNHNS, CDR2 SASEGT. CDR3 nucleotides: TGTGCCAGCAGTGCCGGACCTCTCCCCGGGGCCCACGAGCAGTACTTC. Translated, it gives CASSAGPLPGAHEQYF.

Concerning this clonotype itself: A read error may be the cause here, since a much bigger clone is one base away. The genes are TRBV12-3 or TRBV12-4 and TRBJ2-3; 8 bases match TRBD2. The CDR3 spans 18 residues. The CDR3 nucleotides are TGTGCCAGCAGCCAAGAACCCGATAGCGGGACATACACAGATACGCGGTATTTT. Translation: CASSQEPDSGTYTDTRYF.

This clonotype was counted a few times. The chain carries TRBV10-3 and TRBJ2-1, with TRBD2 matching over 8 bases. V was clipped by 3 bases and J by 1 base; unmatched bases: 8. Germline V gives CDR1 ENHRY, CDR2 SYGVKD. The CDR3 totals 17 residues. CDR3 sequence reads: CAISEPSGRGSYNEQFF. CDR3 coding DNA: TGTGCCATCAGTGAACCCAGCGGGAGAGGGTCCTACAATGAGCAGTTCTTC.

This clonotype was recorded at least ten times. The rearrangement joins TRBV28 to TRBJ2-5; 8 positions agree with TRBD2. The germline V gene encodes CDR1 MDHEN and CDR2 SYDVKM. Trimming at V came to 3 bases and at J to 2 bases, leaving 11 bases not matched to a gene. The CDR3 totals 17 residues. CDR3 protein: CASSFQQAGAAQETQYF. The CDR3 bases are TGTGCCAGCAGTTTTCAACAAGCGGGAGCAGCACAAGAGACCCAGTACTTC.

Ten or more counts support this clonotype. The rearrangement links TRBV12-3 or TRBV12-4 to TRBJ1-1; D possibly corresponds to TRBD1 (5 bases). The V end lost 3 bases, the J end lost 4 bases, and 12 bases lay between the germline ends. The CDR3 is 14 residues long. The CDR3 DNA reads TGTGCCAGCAGTTTTAGTTGGCAGGGCACTGAAGCTTTCTTT. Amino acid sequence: CASSFSWQGTEAFF.

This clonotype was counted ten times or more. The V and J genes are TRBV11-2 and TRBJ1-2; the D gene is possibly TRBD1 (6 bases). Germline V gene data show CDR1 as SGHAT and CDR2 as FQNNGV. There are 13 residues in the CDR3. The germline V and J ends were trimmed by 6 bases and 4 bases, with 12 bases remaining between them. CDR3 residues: CASSFGQTYGYTF. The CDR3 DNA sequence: TGTGCCAGCAGTTTTGGACAGACCTATGGCTACACCTTC.